This TCR beta chain was captured by sequencing in a study of CD8 T cells in ankylosing spondylitis. Study findings and constraints: Blood from ankylosing spondylitis patients appeared to carry a characteristic eight-variant TCR beta motif.

As to this clonotype: Its antigen remains unidentified.

The CDR3 covers 13 residues. Per germline, CDR1 DFQATT and CDR2 SNEGSKA (reference sequence). V lost 0 bases and J 5 bases, leaving 11 bases between the germline ends. TCRdb reprocessed the 5' RACE reads via MiXCR and lists one record per CDR3 protein. The data show hundreds of thousands of distinct CDR3 sequences, about 12% seen once. The sequence was collected from a male donor with ankylosing spondylitis. The sample taken for sequencing was blood, either unsorted or a sorted T cell fraction (not recorded which). The rearrangement links TRBV20-1 to TRBJ2-7; tentative D call: TRBD1 (6 bases). The CDR3 sequence is CSARDRGPHEQYF. DNA for the CDR3: TGCAGTGCTAGAGACAGGGGTCCCCACGAGCAGTACTTC.